A selection of T cell receptor beta chains follows, all from one sample in a study of OX40 agonist ivuxolimab in advanced cancers. Method: immunoSEQ multiplex PCR; TCRdb's copy keeps in-frame clones and lacks some. Here the sample spans around 77,000 clones, less than 90% being singletons. The input for sequencing was CD4+ or CD8+ T cells sorted from blood, taken in a trial of the OX40 agonist ivuxolimab. The receptors were sampled from an adult with an advanced solid tumor such as melanoma, head and neck, liver or kidney cancer. CDR3s include the opening cysteine and the closing phenylalanine or tryptophan. The order of the fields is D gene, J gene, V gene, clone size, CDR3 protein, CDR3 DNA. A D gene is named only where the DNA matches it firmly. Rows give clone size only sometimes, using once, few, many, or a class for an expanded clone.

D: NA; J: TRBJ2-5; V: TRBV7-2; size: few; CDR3: CASSSQGFQETQYF; DNA: TGTGCCAGCAGCTCCCAGGGTTTCCAAGAGACCCAGTACTTC
D: NA; J: TRBJ1-2; V: TRBV6-1; size: NA; CDR3: CASSELGGAGYGYTF; DNA: TGTGCCAGCAGTGAACTGGGGGGCGCGGGCTATGGCTACACCTTC
D: NA; J: TRBJ2-5; V: TRBV11-1; size: NA; CDR3: CASSPVLGEETQYF; DNA: TGTGCCAGCAGCCCAGTACTGGGGGAGGAGACCCAGTACTTC
D: TRBD2; J: TRBJ2-3; V: TRBV5-4; size: once; CDR3: CASSHGAGGGPDTQYF; DNA: TGTGCCAGCAGCCACGGTGCGGGGGGGGGCCCAGATACGCAGTATTTT
D: NA; J: TRBJ1-2; V: TRBV30; size: once; CDR3: CAWSGFRVNGYTF; DNA: TGTGCCTGGAGTGGATTTAGGGTCAATGGCTACACCTTC
D: NA; J: TRBJ2-2; V: TRBV30; size: NA; CDR3: CAWSRGGLSGELFF; DNA: TGTGCCTGGAGTAGGGGTGGGTTATCCGGGGAGCTGTTTTTT
D: NA; J: TRBJ2-5; V: TRBV5-4; size: NA; CDR3: CASSLAGTLNGETQYF; DNA: TGTGCCAGCAGCTTGGCCGGGACACTTAACGGGGAGACCCAGTACTTC
D: NA; J: TRBJ1-6; V: TRBV6-6; size: NA; CDR3: CASKGQGHPPLHF; DNA: TGTGCCAGCAAGGGGCAGGGGCACCCACCCCTCCACTTT
D: TRBD1; J: TRBJ2-1; V: TRBV9; size: NA; CDR3: CASSVDGQGNNEQFF; DNA: TGTGCCAGCAGCGTGGATGGACAGGGGAACAATGAGCAGTTCTTC
D: NA; J: TRBJ1-1; V: TRBV19; size: once; CDR3: CASSSSRGRPIEAFF; DNA: TGTGCCAGTAGTTCTTCCAGGGGACGTCCCATTGAAGCTTTCTTT
D: TRBD2; J: TRBJ2-5; V: TRBV5-1; size: NA; CDR3: CASSLAPAGGPETQYF; DNA: TGCGCCAGCAGCTTGGCCCCGGCGGGGGGGCCAGAGACCCAGTACTTC
D: NA; J: TRBJ1-1; V: TRBV28; size: NA; CDR3: CASSGNTEAFF; DNA: TGTGCCAGCAGTGGTAACACTGAAGCTTTCTTT
D: NA; J: TRBJ2-3; V: TRBV5-4; size: NA; CDR3: CASSLDGGRSDTQYF; DNA: TGTGCCAGCAGCTTGGATGGGGGGCGTTCAGATACGCAGTATTTT
D: TRBD1; J: TRBJ2-7; V: TRBV5-1; size: few; CDR3: CASSFRQGPYEQYF; DNA: TGCGCCAGCAGCTTTCGACAGGGCCCCTACGAGCAGTACTTC
D: NA; J: TRBJ1-1; V: TRBV18; size: few; CDR3: CASSQLENTEAFF; DNA: TGTGCCAGCTCACAACTCGAAAACACTGAAGCTTTCTTT
D: NA; J: TRBJ2-3; V: TRBV18; size: NA; CDR3: CASSPSLGGDTQYF; DNA: TGTGCCAGCTCACCATCGTTAGGGGGGGATACGCAGTATTTT
D: NA; J: TRBJ2-7; V: TRBV29-1; size: NA; CDR3: CSVRLQVREQYF; DNA: TGCAGCGTGAGATTACAGGTACGCGAGCAGTACTTC
D: NA; J: TRBJ1-6; V: TRBV6-1; size: NA; CDR3: CASSRNRDSPLHF; DNA: TGTGCCAGCAGTCGTAACAGGGATTCACCCCTCCACTTT
D: NA; J: TRBJ1-1; V: TRBV9; size: once; CDR3: CASSSHMNTEAFF; DNA: TGTGCCAGCAGCTCCCATATGAACACTGAAGCTTTCTTT
D: NA; J: TRBJ1-2; V: TRBV6-1; size: NA; CDR3: CATADPGDVGYTF; DNA: TGTGCCACCGCCGATCCAGGGGACGTTGGCTACACCTTC
D: TRBD1; J: TRBJ1-1; V: TRBV5-1; size: NA; CDR3: CASSAGTVGTEAFF; DNA: TGCGCCAGCAGCGCCGGGACAGTTGGGACTGAAGCTTTCTTT
D: TRBD1; J: TRBJ1-4; V: TRBV19; size: NA; CDR3: CASSPSTTGREKLFF; DNA: TGTGCCAGTAGCCCCTCCACGACAGGGAGGGAAAAACTGTTTTTT
D: NA; J: TRBJ2-5; V: TRBV18; size: NA; CDR3: CASSPWEGAETQYF; DNA: TGTGCCAGCTCACCCTGGGAAGGAGCAGAGACCCAATACTTC
D: TRBD2; J: TRBJ2-1; V: TRBV7-2; size: NA; CDR3: CASSGGSGRKQFF; DNA: TGTGCCAGCAGCGGGGGGAGCGGGAGAAAGCAGTTCTTC
D: TRBD1; J: TRBJ1-2; V: TRBV10-3; size: NA; CDR3: CAISEAVGGQVLGYTF; DNA: TGTGCCATCAGTGAGGCAGTCGGTGGACAGGTCCTTGGCTACACCTTC
D: NA; J: TRBJ1-1; V: TRBV21-1; size: NA; CDR3: CASSNGSSAATEAFF; DNA: TGTGCCAGCAGCAATGGTAGCAGCGCGGCCACTGAAGCTTTCTTT
D: NA; J: TRBJ2-7; V: TRBV9; size: NA; CDR3: CASSERQAGLYEQYF; DNA: TGTGCCAGCAGCGAGAGACAGGCGGGGCTCTACGAGCAGTACTTC
D: NA; J: TRBJ2-7; V: TRBV7-6; size: NA; CDR3: CASSLGPPIGRNEQYF; DNA: TGTGCCAGCAGCTTAGGGCCCCCTATAGGGAGGAACGAGCAGTACTTC
D: TRBD2; J: TRBJ2-3; V: TRBV6-1; size: NA; CDR3: CASSLGLAGDTQYF; DNA: TGTGCCAGCAGTTTGGGACTAGCAGGAGATACGCAGTATTTT
D: NA; J: TRBJ1-1; V: TRBV9; size: NA; CDR3: CASSVATLGLAFF; DNA: TGTGCCAGCAGCGTAGCGACTCTTGGGTTAGCTTTCTTT
D: NA; J: TRBJ1-4; V: TRBV4-3; size: NA; CDR3: CASSQQGPGAGNEKLFF; DNA: TGCGCCAGCAGCCAACAGGGGCCGGGTGCGGGAAATGAAAAACTGTTTTTT
D: NA; J: TRBJ1-1; V: TRBV5-1; size: NA; CDR3: CASSRSGRNTEAFF; DNA: TGCGCCAGCAGCAGATCCGGACGGAACACTGAAGCTTTCTTT
D: NA; J: TRBJ1-1; V: TRBV29-1; size: NA; CDR3: CSVGRGVQQNTEAFF; DNA: TGCAGCGTTGGTAGGGGCGTACAGCAGAACACTGAAGCTTTCTTT
D: NA; J: TRBJ1-4; V: TRBV18; size: NA; CDR3: CASSPTSPAKLFF; DNA: TGTGCCAGCTCACCTACGAGCCCGGCAAAACTGTTTTTT
D: TRBD1; J: TRBJ2-5; V: TRBV7-2; size: few; CDR3: CASSPQGVGGETQYF; DNA: TGTGCCAGCAGCCCCCAGGGGGTTGGCGGGGAGACCCAGTACTTC
D: NA; J: TRBJ2-3; V: TRBV7-7; size: few; CDR3: CASSPYGDTQYF; DNA: TGTGCCAGCAGCCCCTACGGGGATACGCAGTATTTT
D: TRBD1; J: TRBJ2-5; V: TRBV5-6; size: NA; CDR3: CASSHGTGLPQETQYF; DNA: TGTGCCAGCAGCCACGGGACAGGCCTTCCTCAAGAGACCCAGTACTTC
D: NA; J: TRBJ2-5; V: TRBV5-1; size: NA; CDR3: CASSQQETQYF; DNA: TGTGCCAGCAGTCAACAAGAGACCCAGTACTTC
D: TRBD1; J: TRBJ1-2; V: TRBV6-5; size: NA; CDR3: CASRQDRDHYGYTF; DNA: TGTGCCAGCAGACAGGACAGGGATCACTATGGCTACACCTTC
D: NA; J: TRBJ2-7; V: TRBV7-8; size: NA; CDR3: CASSLDRAYEQYF; DNA: TGTGCCAGCAGCTTAGACAGGGCCTACGAGCAGTACTTC
D: NA; J: TRBJ1-5; V: TRBV10-3; size: NA; CDR3: CAISNRNQPQHF; DNA: TGTGCCATCAGTAACCGTAATCAGCCCCAGCATTTT
D: NA; J: TRBJ2-3; V: TRBV7-2; size: NA; CDR3: CASSLMGQNGDTQYF; DNA: TGTGCCAGCAGCTTAATGGGGCAGAATGGAGATACGCAGTATTTT
D: TRBD1; J: TRBJ1-2; V: TRBV5-1; size: NA; CDR3: CASRTTGGYGYTF; DNA: TGCGCCAGCAGAACGACAGGGGGCTATGGCTACACCTTC
D: TRBD2; J: TRBJ2-3; V: TRBV19; size: once; CDR3: CASSSQVAGADTQYF; DNA: TGTGCCAGTAGTTCGCAGGTCGCGGGGGCAGATACGCAGTATTTT
D: NA; J: TRBJ2-7; V: TRBV5-4; size: NA; CDR3: CASSSPGQITGEQYF; DNA: TGTGCCAGCAGCTCGCCGGGCCAAATAACAGGGGAGCAGTACTTC
D: TRBD1; J: TRBJ2-7; V: TRBV7-3; size: NA; CDR3: CASSETGVTFEQYF; DNA: TGTGCCAGCAGCGAGACAGGGGTCACTTTTGAGCAGTACTTC
D: NA; J: TRBJ2-7; V: TRBV5-1; size: NA; CDR3: CASSLLSMSGRYEQYF; DNA: TGCGCCAGCAGCTTGCTATCTATGAGCGGTCGGTACGAGCAGTACTTC
D: TRBD1; J: TRBJ2-5; V: TRBV6-1; size: once; CDR3: CASTRGQGTQTQYF; DNA: TGTGCCAGCACGAGGGGACAGGGTACCCAGACCCAGTACTTC
D: NA; J: TRBJ2-7; V: TRBV25-1; size: few; CDR3: CASSRLGWQYF; DNA: TGTGCCAGCAGCCGTCTCGGGTGGCAGTACTTC
D: NA; J: TRBJ2-3; V: TRBV4-1; size: NA; CDR3: CASSQDLGGAGTDTQYF; DNA: TGCGCCAGCAGCCAAGATCTGGGCGGGGCAGGGACAGATACGCAGTATTTT
D: NA; J: TRBJ2-5; V: TRBV5-8; size: NA; CDR3: CASSLGWGLQETQYF; DNA: TGTGCCAGCAGCTTGGGGTGGGGCCTCCAAGAGACCCAGTACTTC